This T cell receptor beta chain comes out of a study of blood T cell repertoires in COVID-19. Study in general: From T cells, B-cell-depleted T cells, or PBMCs came the material, which was cDNA or gDNA.

CDR1 and CDR2 (germline): KGHSH, LQKENI. This CDR3 is 14 amino acids long. V was trimmed by 6 bases and J by 11 bases, leaving 22 bases between them. In the original workflow: Researchers report that nucleated cell counts were estimated from reference gene primer amplification. TCRdb keeps only in-frame clones here, not all; method: immunoSEQ multiplex PCR. That table furnishes V, J and clone size, whereas the DNA furnished D and trimming. The data hold roughly 260,000 clones, with around 82% observed a single time. The chain has TRBV18 and TRBJ1-1, with D perhaps TRBD1 (5 bases). The sequence came from a woman aged 80 or older with active or convalescent COVID-19. Sequencing was performed on peripheral blood. The CDR3 spells CASSREDSLVHAFF. In nucleotides, the CDR3 is TGTGCCAGCTCTCGCGAAGACAGCCTCGTGCATGCTTTCTTT.